A single sample is the source of the 27 T cell receptor beta chains below, sequenced in a study of blood T cells in healthy people across ages. Sample-barcoded 5' priming and a J-beta primer mix drove a second PCR of roughly 6 to 12 cycles. TCRdb used MiXCR to reprocess the 5' RACE reads, holding one entry per CDR3 protein. The table records about 1,500,000 distinct CDR3 sequences, 40% to 50% of them present only once. Sequencing was done on a sample of blood. Source of these receptors: a woman aged 18-29 years in good health.

V gene TRBV21-1 combines with J gene TRBJ2-7; no check of the table's D call, TRBD2, against the DNA was made. TRBV21-1 corresponds to a pseudogene. The CDR3 sequence is 15 residues long. CDR3 loop: CASRRQRGRSYEQYF. Written as DNA, the CDR3 is TGTGCCAGCCGAAGGCAGCGGGGTCGCTCCTACGAGCAGTACTTC.

This clonotype was found a few times. The chain has TRBV12-3 or TRBV12-4 and TRBJ1-5, with D tentatively TRBD1 (6 bases). Trimming took 3 bases from V and 1 from J, leaving 10 bases between them. CDR3 length: 15 amino acids. Here the CDR3 reads CASSFFGGSNQPQHF. CDR3 coding DNA: TGTGCCAGCAGTTTTTTTGGGGGCAGCAATCAGCCCCAGCATTTT.

This chain links TRBV12-3 or TRBV12-4 with TRBJ2-1; 10 positions match TRBD2. The CDR3 has 11 amino acids. Trimming at V came to 4 bases and at J to 15 bases, leaving 3 bases not matched to a gene. This CDR3 is CASSSSGSLFF. DNA of the CDR3: TGTGCCAGCAGTTCTAGCGGGAGCCTGTTCTTC.

The chain links TRBV20-1 to TRBJ1-1; D is unclear. CDR1 and CDR2 from the germline V gene are DFQATT and SNEGSKA (reference sequence). V shed 4 bases and J shed 1 base, with 10 bases lying between them. This CDR3 is 13 amino acids long. CDR3 residues: CSATTSRNTEAFF. The CDR3 DNA reads TGCAGTGCTACGACATCCCGGAACACTGAAGCTTTCTTT.

The chain links TRBV20-1 to TRBJ2-5, with TRBD2 identical over 10 bases. The length of the CDR3 is 15 residues. V was pared by 0 bases and J by 3 bases, with 4 bases of the junction left unmatched. Per germline, CDR1 DFQATT and CDR2 SNEGSKA (reference sequence). The CDR3 region has the DNA TGCAGTGCTAGAGAGAGGACTAGCGGCAAAGAGACCCAGTACTTC. Translated, it gives CSARERTSGKETQYF.

As to this clonotype: The junction differs from germline at one of its ends, possibly a read error. V gene TRBV12-3 or TRBV12-4 combines with J gene TRBJ2-5; D is perhaps TRBD2 (6 bases). CDR3 length: 14 residues. CDR3 in DNA: TGTGCCAGCAGCCTGGGCGGGGCCCAAGAGGCCCAGTACTTC. This encodes CASSLGGAQEAQYF.

This clonotype has just a few counts. This sequence joins TRBV27 and TRBJ1-5; D gene ambiguous. Germline assignment: CDR1 MNHEY and CDR2 SMNVEV (reference sequence). The CDR3 covers 14 residues. Deletions cut 8 bases from V and 0 bases from J, with 11 bases between. The CDR3 coding sequence is TGTGCCAGCTCTTTTAAGGATAGCAATCAGCCCCAGCATTTT. Protein product: CASSFKDSNQPQHF.

The chain combines TRBV14 with TRBJ2-3; 8 bases agree with TRBD1. Germline CDR1 and CDR2: SGHDN and FVKESK. This CDR3 has 16 amino acids. The trim removed 0 bases at V and 1 base at J, leaving 3 bases unmatched. The CDR3 sequence: CASSQEGGQGTDTQYF. In DNA form, the CDR3 reads TGTGCCAGCAGCCAAGAGGGGGGACAGGGCACAGATACGCAGTATTTT.

The chain employs TRBV29-1 and TRBJ2-1, with 7 nucleotides matching TRBD2. V was clipped by 1 base and J by 7 bases; unmatched bases: 7. The CDR3 has 14 amino acids. Germline lookup yields CDR1 SQVTM and CDR2 ANQGSEA. CDR3 in amino acids: CSVEVGGKPNEQFF. The DNA of the CDR3 is TGCAGCGTTGAAGTGGGGGGGAAGCCAAATGAGCAGTTCTTC.

The chain combines TRBV6-5 with TRBJ2-3; a weak D match, TRBD2 (5 bases). CDR3 length equals 16 residues. CDR1 is MNHEY and CDR2 is SVGAGI in the germline V gene. With 1 base removed from V and 4 bases from J, the gap between germline ends came to 15 bases. The CDR3 DNA follows: TGTGCCAGCAGTTACTTGATTTACGGCGGGCCAGATACGCAGTATTTT. Protein product: CASSYLIYGGPDTQYF.

This clonotype was detected only a few times. The chain uses TRBV4-1 and TRBJ2-1; D is uncertain. The germline gives CDR1 MGHRA, CDR2 YSYEKL. The germline V and J ends were trimmed by 8 bases and 3 bases, with 11 bases remaining between them. This CDR3 has 13 residues. The CDR3 bases are TGCGCCAGCGGGCCCCTCGTCTACAATGAGCAGTTCTTC. Protein product: CASGPLVYNEQFF.

The gene calls are TRBV6-6 and TRBJ2-2, with D perhaps TRBD1 or TRBD2 (5 bases each). Deletions cut 1 base from V and 4 bases from J, with 16 bases between. CDR3 length: 17 residues. From germline, CDR1 is MNHNY and CDR2 SVGAGI (reference sequence). The CDR3 sequence: CASSYFVAGSRTGELFF. CDR3 nucleotide sequence: TGTGCCAGCAGTTACTTTGTGGCAGGGAGCCGCACCGGGGAGCTGTTTTTT.

The chain couples TRBV20-1 to TRBJ2-7; 8 nucleotides line up with TRBD1. This CDR3 has 15 residues. Germline V gene lookup returns CDR1 DFQATT and CDR2 SNEGSKA (reference sequence). Germline trimming cut 0 bases from V and 2 bases from J; bases unmatched to any gene: 6. The CDR3 protein is CSARDRQGSPYEQYF. The CDR3 DNA reads as TGCAGTGCTAGAGACAGACAGGGGTCTCCCTACGAGCAGTACTTC.

This rearrangement joins TRBV7-9 to TRBJ2-7; 9 positions agree with TRBD2. Germline loops: CDR1 SEHNR, CDR2 FQNEAQ (reference sequence). This CDR3 comprises 17 residues. V was clipped by 4 bases and J by 3 bases; unmatched bases: 13. CDR3 region: CASSSGKSGTSFYEQYF. CDR3 sequence (DNA): TGTGCCAGCAGCTCAGGGAAATCCGGGACTAGCTTCTACGAGCAGTACTTC.

This clonotype was seen only a few times. The chain is built from TRBV6-5 and TRBJ2-7; D perhaps matches TRBD1 (6 bases). V was cut by 7 bases and J by 4 bases, with 17 bases left in between. CDR1 and CDR2 from the germline V gene are MNHEY and SVGAGI. The CDR3 is made up of 14 amino acids. This CDR3 is CASTNSGTNYEQYF. The CDR3 DNA reads as TGTGCCAGCACCAATTCCGGGACAAATTACGAGCAGTACTTC.

The rearrangement joins TRBV2 to TRBJ2-7, with 7 nucleotides matching TRBD1. Germline values: CDR1 SNHLY, CDR2 FYNNEI. This CDR3 has 15 residues. V trimming: 6 bases; J trimming: 0 bases; junction bases outside the gene matches: 8. The CDR3 protein is CASRATGKDSYEQYF. The DNA of the CDR3 is TGTGCCAGCAGGGCGACAGGGAAGGACTCCTACGAGCAGTACTTC.

This rearrangement joins TRBV27 to TRBJ2-1; 7 bases align to TRBD2. Looked up from germline, CDR1 is MNHEY and CDR2 is SMNVEV (reference sequence). V lost 4 bases, J lost 9 bases, and 18 bases stayed unmatched. The CDR3 covers 17 residues. The CDR3 sequence: CASSSLATSPAIGEQFF. The CDR3 DNA sequence: TGTGCCAGCAGTTCACTAGCGACTTCTCCGGCCATTGGTGAGCAGTTCTTC.

This rearrangement joins TRBV20-1 to TRBJ2-1; D may match TRBD1 or TRBD2 (5 bases each). CDR1 and CDR2 (germline): DFQATT, SNEGSKA (reference sequence). With 5 bases removed from V and 0 bases from J, the gap between germline ends came to 20 bases. CDR3 length equals 17 residues. This CDR3 reads CSALGDLRTSSYNEQFF. CDR3 DNA: TGCAGTGCTCTTGGGGACCTACGCACCTCCTCCTACAATGAGCAGTTCTTC.

The chain employs TRBV10-3 and TRBJ2-5; D may match TRBD1 or TRBD2 (5 bases each). The V end lost 3 bases, the J end lost 5 bases, and 19 bases lay between the germline ends. The CDR3 contains 16 residues. Germline-derived CDR1 and CDR2 are ENHRY and SYGVKD. CDR3 sequence (DNA): TGTGCCATCAGTGATCGAGGCAGGGACGGGAAGGAGACCCAGTACTTC. Amino acid sequence: CAISDRGRDGKETQYF.

This clonotype was counted a few times. This rearrangement joins TRBV28 to TRBJ2-1, with a possible D match to TRBD1 (6 bases). Trimming took 5 bases from V and 3 from J, leaving 23 bases between them. Germline CDR1 and CDR2: MDHEN and SYDVKM. The CDR3 totals 18 residues. CDR3 sequence: CASSPPIPKQGYYNEQFF. The CDR3 DNA follows: TGTGCCAGCAGTCCTCCTATACCCAAACAGGGCTACTACAATGAGCAGTTCTTC.

This clonotype was seen only a few times. The V gene is TRBV5-1, the J gene TRBJ2-7, with D uncertain. Per germline, CDR1 SGHRS and CDR2 YFSETQ. Deletions cut 0 bases from V and 6 bases from J, with 10 bases between. The CDR3 is made up of 13 amino acids. Written as DNA, the CDR3 is TGCGCCAGCAGCTTGGACGCCCTACTCGAGCAGTACTTC. It codes for CASSLDALLEQYF.

The chain links TRBV10-3 to TRBJ2-1; TRBD2 agrees at 12 bases. V lost 2 bases and J lost 8; bases outside the gene matches: 10. Per germline, CDR1 ENHRY and CDR2 SYGVKD. The CDR3 totals 17 residues. CDR3 amino acids: CAISEAWTSGIMDEQFF. CDR3 nucleotides: TGTGCCATCAGTGAGGCGTGGACTAGCGGGATTATGGATGAGCAGTTCTTC.

The rearrangement uses TRBV7-8 and TRBJ2-1; the D is unclear. Looked up from germline, CDR1 is SGHVS and CDR2 is FQNEAQ. Trimming removed 7 bases from V and 10 bases from J, with 11 bases in between. This CDR3 has 11 residues. This CDR3 reads CASTLSGEQFF. The CDR3 DNA follows: TGTGCCAGCACCCTGAGTGGCGAGCAGTTCTTC.

This clonotype has a single count. The chain recombines TRBV28 with TRBJ2-7; the match to TRBD2 covers 9 bases. Germline V gene data show CDR1 as MDHEN and CDR2 as SYDVKM. The V segment lost 6 bases and the J segment 0 bases; nucleotides outside the gene matches: 6. This CDR3 has 15 residues. The CDR3 sequence: CASRISGGSSYEQYF. The CDR3 DNA sequence: TGTGCCAGCAGAATTAGCGGGGGAAGCTCCTACGAGCAGTACTTC. Full variable domain (outside the CDR3, taken from reference TRBV28 and TRBJ2-7): DVKVTQSSRYLVKRTGEKVFLECVQDMDHENMFWYRQDPGLGLRLIYFSYDVKMKEKGDIPEGYSVSREKKERFSLILESASTNQTSMYLCASRISGGSSYEQYFGPGTRLTVT.

This sequence joins TRBV27 and TRBJ2-1; D possibly corresponds to TRBD2 (5 bases). The J call may be mistaken, given a closer DNA end match to TRBJ2-7. The length of the CDR3 is 14 residues. CDR1 MNHEY and CDR2 SMNVEV come from the germline V gene (reference sequence). The chain's CDR3 is CASSPVGSYNEQYF. CDR3 nucleotides: TGTGCCAGCAGCCCGGTGGGGAGTTACAATGAGCAGTACTTC.

This chain links TRBV4-1 with TRBJ1-2; no firm D call. V was cut by 1 base and J by 4 bases, with 13 bases left in between. The CDR3 spans 15 residues. Germline CDR1 MGHRA, CDR2 YSYEKL. This CDR3 is CASSQAGSFPYGYTF. CDR3 DNA sequence: TGCGCCAGCAGCCAAGCCGGGTCTTTTCCCTATGGCTACACCTTC.

V gene TRBV5-5 combines with J gene TRBJ1-2, with TRBD1 identical over 8 bases. V gave up 4 bases and J gave up 5 bases; unmatched junction bases: 10. CDR1 SGHKS and CDR2 YYEKEE come from the germline V gene (reference sequence). This CDR3 is built from 15 residues. The CDR3 spells CASSPGQGSGYGYTF. The CDR3 region has the DNA TGTGCCAGCAGCCCCGGACAGGGAAGTGGATATGGCTACACCTTC.